Listed below are T cell receptor beta chains from one sample, sequenced in a study of cytomegalovirus exposure and HLA in healthy donors. Only in-frame clones appear in the TCRdb table, and some are missing; sequencing was by immunoSEQ multiplex PCR. Its clone listing holds approximately 110,000 clones. The sample comprised PBMCs. All receptors derive from a man younger than 30 in good health and CMV-seronegative. The CDR3 runs from the conserved cysteine through the conserved F or W. The D gene is left open where the match is weak.

d_call	j_call	v_call	cdr3_aa	cdr3_nt
.	TRBJ1-1	TRBV15	CATSRLRQGTEAFF	TGTGCCACCAGCAGACTTCGTCAGGGCACTGAAGCTTTCTTT
TRBD1	TRBJ2-1	TRBV5-4	CASSYRTGNNEQFF	TGTGCCAGCAGCTACCGGACAGGGAACAATGAGCAGTTCTTC
.	TRBJ2-2	TRBV30	CAWSSVTANTGELFF	TGTGCCTGGAGTTCCGTGACAGCGAACACCGGGGAGCTGTTTTTT
.	TRBJ2-7	TRBV7-9	CASSPRQIHEQYF	TGTGCCAGCAGCCCCCGACAGATACACGAGCAGTACTTC
TRBD1	TRBJ1-1	TRBV19	CASSAGTGVTEAFF	TGTGCCAGTAGTGCCGGGACAGGGGTCACTGAAGCTTTCTTT
.	TRBJ2-2	TRBV5-1	CASSFNMQGWSPGELFF	TGCGCCAGCAGCTTCAATATGCAGGGCTGGTCGCCCGGGGAGCTGTTTTTT
.	TRBJ2-3	TRBV19	CASTELGGPDTQYF	TGTGCCAGTACCGAGCTTGGAGGGCCAGATACGCAGTATTTT
.	TRBJ2-1	TRBV27	CASSPGVYNEQFF	TGTGCCAGCAGTCCAGGCGTTTACAATGAGCAGTTCTTC
.	TRBJ1-2	TRBV6-5	CASTPDNSYGYTF	TGTGCCAGCACCCCGGACAATTCCTATGGCTACACCTTC
.	TRBJ1-5	TRBV18	CASSLIEGGNQPQHF	TGTGCCAGCTCCCTAATAGAAGGGGGCAATCAGCCCCAGCATTTT
TRBD2	TRBJ2-3	TRBV6-4	CASSLAGGTDTQYF	TGTGCCAGCAGTCTAGCGGGAGGCACAGATACGCAGTATTTT
.	TRBJ1-2	TRBV5-1	CASSLERQMTNYGYTF	TGCGCCAGCAGCTTGGAAAGACAGATGACTAACTATGGCTACACCTTC
TRBD2	TRBJ2-1	TRBV7-3	CASNAGGTNNEQFF	TGTGCCAGCAACGCGGGGGGGACCAACAATGAGCAGTTCTTC
.	TRBJ2-1	TRBV27	CASSLEGNEQFF	TGTGCCAGCAGTTTGGAGGGAAATGAGCAGTTCTTC
.	TRBJ1-1	TRBV16	CASSHARVSGDTEAFF	TGTGCCAGCAGCCACGCTAGAGTTTCGGGGGACACTGAAGCTTTCTTT
.	TRBJ2-1	TRBV25-1	CASSEGAFGNEQFF	TGTGCCAGCAGTGAGGGGGCGTTCGGCAATGAGCAGTTCTTC
TRBD1	TRBJ1-2	TRBV19	CASSIMGTAFYGYTF	TGTGCCAGTAGTATAATGGGGACAGCTTTCTATGGCTACACCTTC
TRBD2	TRBJ2-1	TRBV5-5	CASSLGGSPYNEQFF	TGTGCCAGCAGCTTGGGCGGGAGCCCCTACAATGAGCAGTTCTTC
.	TRBJ1-6	TRBV19	CASSQLAGDNSPLHF	TGTGCCAGTAGTCAATTGGCAGGGGATAATTCACCCCTCCACTTT
TRBD2	TRBJ2-1	TRBV10-3	CAISGTSGGLSDEQFF	TGTGCCATCAGTGGGACTAGCGGGGGGCTGTCCGATGAGCAGTTCTTC
TRBD1	TRBJ2-7	TRBV7-8	CASSFRLVADRVNRPYEQYF	TGTGCCAGCAGCTTTAGATTGGTTGCGGACAGGGTGAATAGGCCCTACGAGCAGTACTTC
.	TRBJ1-2	TRBV29-1	CSVEAGTDYGYTF	TGCAGCGTTGAAGCAGGAACTGACTATGGCTACACCTTC
TRBD2	TRBJ2-2	TRBV6-4	CASSVASGGPTGELFF	TGTGCCAGCAGTGTGGCTAGCGGGGGGCCCACCGGGGAGCTGTTTTTT
TRBD1	TRBJ1-2	TRBV27	CASSLWFSGGGYTF	TGTGCCAGCAGTTTATGGTTTTCAGGGGGTGGCTACACCTTC
.	TRBJ2-7	TRBV6-5	CASTPLPTASYEQYF	TGTGCCAGCACCCCCCTCCCCACAGCAAGCTACGAGCAGTACTTC
.	TRBJ1-1	TRBV19	CASRWPAREGEAFF	TGTGCCAGTAGATGGCCCGCCCGGGAGGGGGAAGCTTTCTTT
.	TRBJ2-2	TRBV11-2	CASSLESVTGELFF	TGTGCCAGCAGCTTAGAATCTGTTACCGGGGAGCTGTTTTTT
TRBD1	TRBJ1-6	TRBV30	CAWRRTGGGPSSYNSPLHF	TGTGCCTGGAGGCGGACAGGGGGCGGTCCGAGCTCCTATAATTCACCCCTCCACTTT
TRBD2	TRBJ2-1	TRBV5-1	CASSRKTSGINEQFF	TGCGCCAGCAGCCGCAAGACTAGCGGGATCAATGAGCAGTTCTTC
.	TRBJ1-1	TRBV30	CAWSDDITRDTEAFF	TGTGCCTGGAGTGATGACATAACTAGGGACACTGAAGCTTTCTTT
.	TRBJ1-5	TRBV28	CASSSSSGGRGQPQHF	TGTGCCAGCAGTTCCAGTAGTGGGGGCAGAGGACAGCCCCAGCATTTT
.	TRBJ1-1	TRBV5-8	CASSLKLPNTEAFF	TGTGCCAGCAGCTTGAAACTCCCGAACACTGAAGCTTTCTTT
TRBD1	TRBJ1-1	TRBV19	CASKTRTGGLHTEAFF	TGTGCCAGTAAAACACGGACAGGGGGCCTTCACACTGAAGCTTTCTTT
.	TRBJ2-3	TRBV19	CASSGQGLDTQYF	TGTGCCAGTAGTGGGCAGGGTTTGGATACGCAGTATTTT
.	TRBJ1-3	TRBV14	CASSRQDTIYF	TGTGCCAGCAGCCGACAGGACACCATATATTTT
.	TRBJ2-4	TRBV7-9	CASSLDSSLAKNIQYF	TGTGCCAGCAGCTTAGATAGCAGTCTAGCCAAAAACATTCAGTACTTC
.	TRBJ1-1	TRBV5-5	CASSLAWANTEAFF	TGTGCCAGCAGCTTGGCCTGGGCGAACACTGAAGCTTTCTTT
TRBD1	TRBJ2-3	TRBV28	CASSLMGQGKDTQYF	TGTGCCAGCAGTTTAATGGGACAGGGTAAAGATACGCAGTATTTT
.	TRBJ2-7	TRBV7-2	CASSMRNYSSYEQYF	TGTGCCAGCAGCATGAGGAACTACTCCTCTTACGAGCAGTACTTC